The rows below give T cell receptor beta chains drawn from one sample of a study of blood T cell repertoires in COVID-19. Produced via immunoSEQ multiplex PCR; TCRdb's table is partial and in-frame only. Among approximately 260,000 clones listed, approximately 87% were seen once. The sequenced material came from peripheral blood. Every receptor here comes from a man aged 55 to 69 who had recovered from COVID-19. Each CDR3 is given with its conserved first and last residue. D genes are given only for firm matches. Not every row has a clone size; where given, it reads once, few, many or a size class.

d_call j_call v_call clone_size cdr3_aa cdr3_nt
TRBD2 TRBJ2-1 TRBV7-9 - CASSIGLAGPREQFF TGTGCCAGCAGCATCGGACTAGCGGGGCCCCGTGAGCAGTTCTTC
- TRBJ1-3 TRBV11-2 few CASSQRGTGNTIYF TGTGCCAGCAGCCAGAGGGGGACTGGAAACACCATATATTTT
- TRBJ1-1 TRBV20-1 - CSARRLTEAFF TGCAGTGCACGGCGACTAACTGAAGCTTTCTTT
TRBD1 TRBJ1-5 TRBV6-6 - CASRPRTGDNQPQHF TGTGCCAGCAGACCTAGGACAGGGGACAATCAGCCCCAGCATTTT
TRBD1 TRBJ1-6 TRBV6-1 - CASSEVRVTGTGASPLHF TGTGCCAGCAGTGAGGTCCGGGTTACCGGGACAGGGGCTTCACCCCTCCACTTT
- TRBJ1-2 TRBV7-9 - CASTPPGWVYTF TGTGCCAGCACCCCTCCAGGGTGGGTCTACACCTTC
- TRBJ1-5 TRBV19 - CASSIGGAGRGPQHF TGTGCCAGTAGTATCGGGGGGGCAGGGCGCGGGCCCCAGCATTTT
- TRBJ1-5 TRBV28 - CASSSTQGPYQPQHF TGTGCCAGCAGTTCCACACAGGGTCCCTATCAGCCCCAGCATTTT
- TRBJ1-1 TRBV12-5 many CASGSIGGGNTEAFF TGTGCTAGTGGCTCGATCGGGGGTGGAAACACTGAAGCTTTCTTT
TRBD2 TRBJ2-7 TRBV4-1 - CASSQVRAGGQYEQYF TGCGCCAGCAGCCAAGTCAGAGCGGGAGGCCAATACGAGCAGTACTTC
- TRBJ1-2 TRBV28 - CASSRPQGTNYGYTF TGTGCCAGCAGCCGACCCCAGGGGACTAACTATGGCTACACCTTC
TRBD1 TRBJ1-1 TRBV9 - CASSAEGTGGHTEAFF TGTGCCAGCAGCGCAGAAGGAACAGGGGGCCACACTGAAGCTTTCTTT
TRBD1 TRBJ2-3 TRBV4-1 few CASSQDIQGGTGVVNTQYF TGCGCCAGCAGCCAAGATATTCAAGGCGGGACAGGGGTGGTAAATACGCAGTATTTT
- TRBJ1-2 TRBV11-2 once CASSFTPSVDRRYGYTF TGTGCCAGCAGCTTCACCCCAAGCGTCGACAGACGTTATGGCTACACCTTC
TRBD1 TRBJ1-6 TRBV28 - CASSLHRGGSPLHF TGTGCCAGCAGTCTTCACAGGGGTGGTTCACCCCTCCACTTT
- TRBJ1-4 TRBV14 - CASSQSRLIATNEKLFF TGTGCCAGCAGCCAATCCAGACTCATAGCAACTAATGAAAAACTGTTTTTT
- TRBJ2-5 TRBV5-4 once CASSLVAGAETQYF TGTGCCAGCAGCTTGGTCGCAGGGGCGGAGACCCAGTACTTC
TRBD2 TRBJ2-1 TRBV9 - CASKSPGLAGYNEQFF TGTGCCAGCAAGTCTCCGGGACTAGCGGGGTACAATGAGCAGTTCTTC
TRBD1 TRBJ2-7 TRBV7-6 - CASSLPGQGYEQYF TGTGCCAGCAGCTTACCAGGACAGGGCTACGAGCAGTACTTC
- TRBJ2-3 TRBV24-1 - CATSGSSTDTQYF TGTGCCACCAGTGGTTCTAGCACAGATACGCAGTATTTT
- TRBJ1-5 TRBV30 - CAWGAPNQPQHF TGTGCCTGGGGGGCCCCCAATCAGCCCCAGCATTTT
TRBD2 TRBJ2-7 TRBV11-2 once CASSPNPGTSLMYEQYF TGTGCCAGCAGCCCTAACCCCGGGACTAGCCTAATGTACGAGCAGTACTTC
TRBD2 TRBJ2-2 TRBV7-9 - CASSTILAGSNTGELFF TGTGCCAGCAGCACCATACTAGCGGGTTCGAACACCGGGGAGCTGTTTTTT
TRBD1 TRBJ2-7 TRBV28 - CASSFGQGPYEQYF TGTGCCAGCAGCTTCGGACAGGGCCCCTACGAGCAGTACTTC
TRBD1 TRBJ1-6 TRBV3-1/TRBV3-2 once CASSLGTVGMADSPLHF TGTGCCAGCAGCCTTGGGACAGTGGGTATGGCCGATTCACCCCTCCACTTT
TRBD2 TRBJ2-1 TRBV2 - CASRVGLAGLDAQFF TGTGCCAGCAGGGTCGGACTAGCGGGACTTGATGCGCAGTTCTTC
- TRBJ2-3 TRBV29-1 - CSVMRTDTQYF TGCAGCGTTATGAGGACAGATACGCAGTATTTT
- TRBJ1-6 TRBV7-2 - CASSSGPEPLHF TGTGCCAGCAGCTCTGGGCCGGAACCCCTCCACTTT
TRBD1 TRBJ2-7 TRBV7-8 once CASSFGTGLSEQYF TGTGCCAGCAGCTTCGGGACAGGTTTAAGCGAGCAGTACTTC
TRBD2 TRBJ2-5 TRBV5-1 - CASSGTSRETQYF TGCGCCAGCAGTGGGACTAGCAGGGAGACCCAGTACTTC
TRBD2 TRBJ2-5 TRBV29-1 - CSVLGREGRETQYF TGCAGCGTTCTGGGCCGGGAGGGTCGGGAGACCCAGTACTTC
- TRBJ1-1 TRBV28 - CASSFISEAFF TGTGCCAGCAGTTTTATCTCTGAAGCTTTCTTT
- TRBJ2-7 TRBV2 - CASSEWVQSNEQYF TGTGCCAGCAGTGAATGGGTACAGTCCAACGAGCAGTACTTC
- TRBJ2-5 TRBV30 - CAWSGQLQETQYF TGTGCCTGGAGTGGACAACTCCAAGAGACCCAGTACTTC